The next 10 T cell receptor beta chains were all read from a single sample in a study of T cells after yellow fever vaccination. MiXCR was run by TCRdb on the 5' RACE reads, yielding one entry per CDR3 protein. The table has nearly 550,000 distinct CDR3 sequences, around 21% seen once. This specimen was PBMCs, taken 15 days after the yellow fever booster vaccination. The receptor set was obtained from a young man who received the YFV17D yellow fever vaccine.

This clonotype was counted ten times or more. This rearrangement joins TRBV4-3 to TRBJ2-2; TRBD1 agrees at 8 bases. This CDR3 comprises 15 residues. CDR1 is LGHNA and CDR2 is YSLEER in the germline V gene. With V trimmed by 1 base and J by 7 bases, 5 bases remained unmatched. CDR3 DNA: TGCGCCAGCAGCCAAGGCGGACAGGGCCACGGGGAGCTGTTTTTT. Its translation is CASSQGGQGHGELFF.

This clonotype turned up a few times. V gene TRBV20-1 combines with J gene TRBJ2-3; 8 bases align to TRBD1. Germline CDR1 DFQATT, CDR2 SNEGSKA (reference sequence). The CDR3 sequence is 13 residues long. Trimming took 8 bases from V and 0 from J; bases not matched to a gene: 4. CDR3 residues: CSPGQGSTDTQYF. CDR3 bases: TGCAGTCCCGGACAGGGCAGCACAGATACGCAGTATTTT.

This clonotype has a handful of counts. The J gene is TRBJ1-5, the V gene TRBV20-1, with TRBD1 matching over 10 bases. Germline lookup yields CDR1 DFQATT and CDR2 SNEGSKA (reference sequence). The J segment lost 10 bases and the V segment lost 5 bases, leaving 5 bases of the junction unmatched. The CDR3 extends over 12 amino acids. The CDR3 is CSAWGQGSPQHF. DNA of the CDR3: TGCAGTGCTTGGGGACAGGGGTCCCCCCAGCATTTT.

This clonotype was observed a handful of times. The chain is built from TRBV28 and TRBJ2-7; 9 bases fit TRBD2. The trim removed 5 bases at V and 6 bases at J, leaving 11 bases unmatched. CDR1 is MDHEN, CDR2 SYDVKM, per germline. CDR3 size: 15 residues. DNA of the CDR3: TGTGCCAGCAGTCCCCCCCTGGCGGGAGGGTCCGAGCAGTACTTC. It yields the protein CASSPPLAGGSEQYF.

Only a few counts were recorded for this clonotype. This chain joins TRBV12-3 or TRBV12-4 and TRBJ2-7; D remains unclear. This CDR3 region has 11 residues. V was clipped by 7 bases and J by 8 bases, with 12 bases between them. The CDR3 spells CASTQGGKQYF. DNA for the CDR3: TGTGCCAGCACCCAAGGTGGAAAGCAGTACTTC.

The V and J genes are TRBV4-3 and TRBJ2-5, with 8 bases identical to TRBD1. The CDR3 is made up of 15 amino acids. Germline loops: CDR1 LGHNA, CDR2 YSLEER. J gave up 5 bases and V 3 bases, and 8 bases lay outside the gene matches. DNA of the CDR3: TGCGCCAGCAGCCACTCAGGGGGCGGATTGGAGACCCAGTACTTC. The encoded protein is CASSHSGGGLETQYF.

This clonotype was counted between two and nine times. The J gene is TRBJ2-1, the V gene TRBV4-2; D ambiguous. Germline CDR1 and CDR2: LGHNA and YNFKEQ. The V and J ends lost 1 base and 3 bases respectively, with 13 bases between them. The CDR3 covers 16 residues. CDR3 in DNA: TGTGCCAGCAGCCAAGCCGTGGTGGATAGCTACAATGAGCAGTTCTTC. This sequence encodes CASSQAVVDSYNEQFF.

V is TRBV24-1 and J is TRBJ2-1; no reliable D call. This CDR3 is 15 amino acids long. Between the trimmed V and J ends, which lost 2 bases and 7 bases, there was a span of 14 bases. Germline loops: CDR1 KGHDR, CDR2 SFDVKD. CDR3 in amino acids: CATSDSTDPTNEQFF. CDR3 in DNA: TGTGCCACCAGTGATTCCACGGACCCGACGAATGAGCAGTTCTTC.

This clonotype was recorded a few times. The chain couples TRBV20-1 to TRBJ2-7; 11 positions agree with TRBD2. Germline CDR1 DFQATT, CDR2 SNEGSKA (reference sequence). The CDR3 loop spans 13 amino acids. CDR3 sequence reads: CGIAGGRGYEQYF. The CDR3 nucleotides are TGCGGTATAGCGGGAGGGCGGGGTTACGAGCAGTACTTC.

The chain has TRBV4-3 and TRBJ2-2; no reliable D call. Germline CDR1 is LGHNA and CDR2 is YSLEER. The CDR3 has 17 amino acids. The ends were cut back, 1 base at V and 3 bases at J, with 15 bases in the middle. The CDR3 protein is CASSQASSRAYTGELFF. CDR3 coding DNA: TGCGCCAGCAGCCAAGCCTCCTCTCGGGCGTACACCGGGGAGCTGTTTTTT.